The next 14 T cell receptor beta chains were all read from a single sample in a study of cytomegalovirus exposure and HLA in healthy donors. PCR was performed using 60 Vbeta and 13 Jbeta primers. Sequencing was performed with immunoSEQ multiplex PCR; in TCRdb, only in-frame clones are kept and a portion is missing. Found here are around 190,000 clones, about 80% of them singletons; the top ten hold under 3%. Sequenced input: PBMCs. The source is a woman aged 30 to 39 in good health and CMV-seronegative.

CDR3 loop: CASSVQGTGYEQYF. The CDR3, as DNA: TGTGCCAGCAGCGTACAGGGTACGGGCTACGAGCAGTACTTC. The rearrangement uses TRBV9 and TRBJ2-5; TRBD1 might be the D (5 bases). The better agreement between TRBJ2-7 and the DNA end casts doubt on the J call. The germline CDR1 and CDR2 sequences are SGDLS and YYNGEE. The CDR3 runs to 14 residues.

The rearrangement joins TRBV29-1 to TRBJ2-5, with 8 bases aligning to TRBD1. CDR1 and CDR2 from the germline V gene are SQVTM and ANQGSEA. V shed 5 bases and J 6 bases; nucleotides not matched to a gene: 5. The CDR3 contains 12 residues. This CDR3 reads CSVPSGGKTQYF. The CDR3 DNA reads TGCAGCGTTCCTTCAGGGGGCAAGACCCAGTACTTC.

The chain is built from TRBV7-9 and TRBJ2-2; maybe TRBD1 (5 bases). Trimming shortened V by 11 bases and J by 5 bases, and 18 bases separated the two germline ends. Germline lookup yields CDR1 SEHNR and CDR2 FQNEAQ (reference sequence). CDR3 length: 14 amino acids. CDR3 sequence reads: CAPRAVELTGELFF. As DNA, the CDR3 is TGTGCCCCCAGGGCAGTGGAGTTGACCGGGGAGCTGTTTTTT.

This CDR3 reads CASGPTTGQPQHF. CDR3 nucleotides: TGTGCCAGCGGACCCACGACAGGGCAGCCCCAGCATTTT. The chain has TRBV27 and TRBJ1-5, with 7 bases identical to TRBD1. CDR1 is MNHEY, CDR2 SMNVEV, per germline (reference sequence). The CDR3 length is 13 residues. J gave up 7 bases and V 8 bases, and 8 bases lay outside the gene matches.

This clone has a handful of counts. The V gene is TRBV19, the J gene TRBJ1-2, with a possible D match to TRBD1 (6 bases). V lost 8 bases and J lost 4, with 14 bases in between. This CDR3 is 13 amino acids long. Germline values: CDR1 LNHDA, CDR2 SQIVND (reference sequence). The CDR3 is CASASTGSYGYTF. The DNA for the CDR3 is TGTGCCAGTGCCTCGACAGGATCCTATGGCTACACCTTC.

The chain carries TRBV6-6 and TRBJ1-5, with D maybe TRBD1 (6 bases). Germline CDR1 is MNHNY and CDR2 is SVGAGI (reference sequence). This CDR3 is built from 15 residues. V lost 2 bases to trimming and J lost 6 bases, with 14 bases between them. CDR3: CASSYGNYRAQPQHF. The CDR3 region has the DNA TGTGCCAGCAGTTACGGAAATTACAGGGCTCAGCCCCAGCATTTT.

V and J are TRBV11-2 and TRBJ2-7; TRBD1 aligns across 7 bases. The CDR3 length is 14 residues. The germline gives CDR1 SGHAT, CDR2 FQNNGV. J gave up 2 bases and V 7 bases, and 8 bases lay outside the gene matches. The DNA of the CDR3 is TGTGCCAGCATGACTCGGGACAGTACCTACGAGCAGTACTTC. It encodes CASMTRDSTYEQYF.

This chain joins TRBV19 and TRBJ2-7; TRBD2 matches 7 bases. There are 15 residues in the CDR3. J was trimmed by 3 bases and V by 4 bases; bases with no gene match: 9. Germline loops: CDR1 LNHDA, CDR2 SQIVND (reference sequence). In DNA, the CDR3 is TGTGCCAGTAGTACGACTAGCAGCAAAGTCTACGAGCAGTACTTC. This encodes CASSTTSSKVYEQYF.

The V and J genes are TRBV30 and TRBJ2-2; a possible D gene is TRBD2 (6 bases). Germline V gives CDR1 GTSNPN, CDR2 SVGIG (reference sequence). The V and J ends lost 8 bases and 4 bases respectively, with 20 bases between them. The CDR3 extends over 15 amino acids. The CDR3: CAGGNGVAGTGELFF. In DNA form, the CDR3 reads TGTGCCGGGGGGAATGGGGTGGCGGGCACCGGGGAGCTGTTTTTT.

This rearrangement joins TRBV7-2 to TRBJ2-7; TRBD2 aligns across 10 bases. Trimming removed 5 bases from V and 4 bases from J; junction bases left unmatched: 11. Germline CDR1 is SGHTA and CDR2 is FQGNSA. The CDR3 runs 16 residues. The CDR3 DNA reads TGTGCCAGCAGCCTAGGACTAGCGGCAGGCCAATACGAGCAGTACTTC. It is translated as CASSLGLAAGQYEQYF.

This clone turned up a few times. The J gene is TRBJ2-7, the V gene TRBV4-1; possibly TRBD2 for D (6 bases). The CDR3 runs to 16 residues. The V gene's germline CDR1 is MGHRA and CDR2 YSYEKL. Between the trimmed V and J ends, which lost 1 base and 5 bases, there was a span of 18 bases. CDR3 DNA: TGCGCCAGCAGCCAAGGATCCGGGGGAGTAGGGAACGAGCAGTACTTC. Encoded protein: CASSQGSGGVGNEQYF.

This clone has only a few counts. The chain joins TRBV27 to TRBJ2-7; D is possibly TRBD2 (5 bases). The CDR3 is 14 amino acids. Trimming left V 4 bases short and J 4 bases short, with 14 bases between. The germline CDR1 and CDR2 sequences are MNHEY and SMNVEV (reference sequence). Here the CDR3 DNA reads TGTGCCAGCAGTTGGGGTACACGAGGGTACGAGCAGTACTTC. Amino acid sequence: CASSWGTRGYEQYF.

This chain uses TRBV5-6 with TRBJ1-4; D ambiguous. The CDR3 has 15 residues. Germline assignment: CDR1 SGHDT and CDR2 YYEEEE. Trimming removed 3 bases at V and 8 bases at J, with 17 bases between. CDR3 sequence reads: CASSSSGWREEKLFF. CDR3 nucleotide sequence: TGTGCCAGCAGCTCCTCGGGGTGGAGGGAAGAAAAACTGTTTTTT.

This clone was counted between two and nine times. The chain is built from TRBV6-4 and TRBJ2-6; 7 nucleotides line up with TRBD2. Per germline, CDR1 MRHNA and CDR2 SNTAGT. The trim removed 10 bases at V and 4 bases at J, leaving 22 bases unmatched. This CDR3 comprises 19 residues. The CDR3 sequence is CANLRPGRVVYAGANVLTF. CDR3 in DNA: TGTGCCAACCTCAGGCCAGGGAGGGTCGTTTATGCGGGGGCCAACGTCCTGACTTTC.